The 29 T cell receptor beta chains presented below share a single source sample, sequenced in a study of human T cells and chemical hapten exposure. Time point in this sample: patch test 1, 2 weeks after DPC sensitization. Treatment defined: therapeutic diphenylcyclopropenone sensitization with weekly scalp DPC. Before extraction, the whole blood was not fractionated, and total RNA was taken from it. TCRdb used MiXCR to reprocess the RACE reads, holding one entry per CDR3 protein. The sample records over 35,000 distinct CDR3 sequences, just under 4% being singletons. The material was whole blood, obtained in connection with sensitization to the hapten diphenylcyclopropenone (DPC). The receptors derive from a man aged 50 to 60 with alopecia areata. Some clones in this sample may be carry-over from other donors' samples.

Comment on this clonotype: Possible read error: a much larger clone is one base away. No conserved phenylalanine or tryptophan ends this CDR3, so it is likely a read error. The chain is built from TRBV3-1 and TRBJ2-7; the match to TRBD1 covers 12 bases. V lost 1 base to trimming and J lost 7 bases; unmatched junction nucleotides: 11. This CDR3 comprises 17 residues. Germline V gene lookup returns CDR1 LGHDT and CDR2 YNNKEL (reference sequence). The CDR3 region has the DNA TGTGCCAGCAGCCAAGGAGGCTCGGGACAGGGGGCGCGAGAGCAGTACTAC. It specifies CASSQGGSGQGAREQYY.

This chain uses TRBV10-3 with TRBJ1-6; TRBD1 matches at 7 bases. The CDR3 runs 16 residues. Germline trimming cut 6 bases from V and 5 bases from J; bases unmatched to any gene: 10. CDR1 and CDR2 from the germline V gene are ENHRY and SYGVKD. CDR3 DNA sequence: TGTGCCATCAGCGACAGGGACCCCTCTGATAATTCACCCCTCCACTTT. Translation gives CAISDRDPSDNSPLHF.

This clonotype was seen many times. J is TRBJ2-1 and V is TRBV30, with a tentative D call TRBD2 (6 bases). V dropped 2 bases and J dropped 13 bases, with 21 bases sitting between them. The CDR3 has 14 residues. Germline assignment: CDR1 GTSNPN and CDR2 SVGIG (reference sequence). The CDR3 loop is CAWSFRLVISPQFF. The CDR3 DNA reads TGTGCCTGGAGTTTCCGACTAGTCATTTCACCCCAGTTCTTC.

At least ten counts were recorded for this clonotype. The gene calls are TRBV6-5 and TRBJ2-5, with 14 bases that match TRBD2. Germline-derived CDR1 and CDR2 are MNHEY and SVGAGI. The CDR3 length is 17 residues. The trim removed 2 bases at V and 5 bases at J, leaving 7 bases unmatched. CDR3 coding DNA: TGTGCCAGCAGTTACAGTCCCGGGACTAGCGGGGGTGAGACCCAGTACTTC. Its protein product is CASSYSPGTSGGETQYF.

In its sample, this clonotype was seen many times. The rearrangement joins TRBV6-2 or TRBV6-3 to TRBJ2-1, with a weak D call TRBD2 (6 bases). The V end was cut by 2 bases, the J end by 7 bases, with 18 bases between. CDR1 and CDR2 from the germline V gene are MNHEY and SVGEGT. The CDR3 consists of 16 residues. The CDR3: CASSYQWRGRSNEQFF. DNA of the CDR3: TGTGCCAGCAGTTACCAATGGCGGGGTCGGTCGAATGAGCAGTTCTTC.

The chain recombines TRBV4-2 with TRBJ2-7; no clear D. The CDR3 spans 13 residues. CDR1 LGHNA and CDR2 YNFKEQ come from the germline V gene. Deletions cut 0 bases from V and 9 bases from J, with 12 bases between. In nucleotides, the CDR3 is TGTGCCAGCAGCCAAGATTGGGGAAATGGGCAGTACTTC. Its protein is CASSQDWGNGQYF.

This clonotype was recorded at least ten times. The chain links TRBV5-1 to TRBJ2-3; no clear D. CDR3 size: 15 residues. Trimming stripped 4 bases from V and 2 bases from J, with 14 bases between. Germline CDR1 is SGHRS and CDR2 is YFSETQ. The CDR3 protein is CASSPTWKVTDTQYF. The CDR3 nucleotides read TGCGCCAGCAGCCCAACGTGGAAGGTCACAGATACGCAGTATTTT.

This clonotype appeared many times. V and J are TRBV12-3 or TRBV12-4 and TRBJ2-5, with no clear D. V lost 4 bases and J lost 2, with 8 bases in between. This CDR3 has 13 amino acids. DNA of the CDR3: TGTGCCAGCAGTTCTTACAGACAAGAGACCCAGTACTTC. The encoded protein is CASSSYRQETQYF.

Ten or more counts support this clonotype. The rearrangement joins TRBV28 to TRBJ1-1; the D is unclear. Trimming removed 2 bases from V and 6 bases from J, with 13 bases in between. The CDR3 is 14 amino acids. CDR1 is MDHEN and CDR2 is SYDVKM in the germline V gene. The CDR3, as DNA: TGTGCCAGCAGTTTACAAGAAGGGTGGGCTGAAGCTTTCTTT. Protein sequence: CASSLQEGWAEAFF.

This clonotype was counted at least ten times. CDR3 protein: CASSQDRPSSYEQYF. CDR3 coding DNA: TGTGCCAGCAGCCAAGATCGGCCTAGCTCCTACGAGCAGTACTTC. The chain employs TRBV4-2 and TRBJ2-7; D gene ambiguous. This CDR3 is 15 amino acids long. Germline-derived CDR1 and CDR2 are LGHNA and YNFKEQ. V dropped 0 bases and J dropped 0 bases, with 9 bases sitting between them.

This clonotype came up a few times. The chain combines TRBV20-1 with TRBJ2-1, with TRBD2 matching 10 bases. This CDR3 region has 17 residues. Germline loops: CDR1 DFQATT, CDR2 SNEGSKA (reference sequence). V trimming: 0 bases; J trimming: 5 bases; junction bases outside the gene matches: 10. For the CDR3, the DNA is TGCAGTGCTAGAGATCTGAAACTAGCGGGATACCACAATGAGCAGTTCTTC. This translates into CSARDLKLAGYHNEQFF.

Concerning this clonotype itself: This could be a read error, since a much larger clone is one nucleotide away. The chain joins TRBV27 to TRBJ2-5; tentatively, D is TRBD1 (5 bases). Germline CDR1 is MNHEY and CDR2 is SMNVEV (reference sequence). The CDR3 contains 16 residues. DNA of the CDR3: TGTGCCAGCAGTTTATCCCCTCTCTACAGGCAAGAGATCCAGTACTTC. The encoded protein is CASSLSPLYRQEIQYF.

There are many counts of this clonotype. The rearrangement links TRBV12-3 or TRBV12-4 to TRBJ2-7, with D possibly being TRBD2 (5 bases). The CDR3 length is 15 residues. Trimming removed 5 bases from V and 0 bases from J, with 14 bases in between. CDR3 region: CASSPAGIPSYEQYF. The CDR3 bases are TGTGCCAGCAGTCCCGCCGGGATTCCCTCCTACGAGCAGTACTTC.

This clonotype was detected many times. The J gene is TRBJ2-2, the V gene TRBV20-1; 11 positions match TRBD1. The CDR3 has 14 residues. V trimming: 6 bases; J trimming: 6 bases; junction bases outside the gene matches: 6. Per germline, CDR1 DFQATT and CDR2 SNEGSKA (reference sequence). CDR3 in DNA: TGCAGTGCCTCGGGACAGGGGGGGTCCGGGGAGCTGTTTTTT. Encoded protein: CSASGQGGSGELFF.

This clonotype was recorded at least ten times. The chain couples TRBV5-8 to TRBJ1-4; a weak D match, TRBD1 (6 bases). In germline, CDR1 is SGHTS, CDR2 YDEGEE. This CDR3 has 17 residues. V was cut by 0 bases and J by 0 bases, with 12 bases left in between. The CDR3 coding sequence is TGTGCCAGCAGCTTGGGACGGACAGCTTCAACTAATGAAAAACTGTTTTTT. Translating it yields CASSLGRTASTNEKLFF.

In this sample, this clonotype turned up many times. In DNA form, the CDR3 reads TGTGCCAGCAGTTACTCGTCTGGGAGGGTTTCACCCCTCCACTTT. It encodes CASSYSSGRVSPLHF. The chain is built from TRBV6-5 and TRBJ1-6; no reliable D call. This CDR3 spans 15 amino acids. V shed 0 bases and J shed 9 bases, with 12 bases lying between them. Germline CDR1 reads MNHEY; CDR2 reads SVGAGI.

There are many counts of this clonotype. The V call is TRBV28, the J call TRBJ1-1; D uncertain. Germline V CDR1 and CDR2: MDHEN, SYDVKM. The length of the CDR3 is 12 residues. The V end was cut by 8 bases, the J end by 4 bases, with 11 bases between. The CDR3 region has the DNA TGTGCCAGCCAGAGATGGAGCACTGAAGCTTTCTTT. Translating gives CASQRWSTEAFF.

This clonotype was recorded many times. This chain links TRBV7-2 with TRBJ2-7; TRBD2 aligns across 12 bases. The CDR3 runs 15 residues. CDR1 and CDR2 (germline): SGHTA, FQGNSA. V gave up 6 bases and J gave up 7 bases; unmatched junction bases: 10. Here the CDR3 reads CASSLRLAGAEEQYF. The CDR3 DNA reads TGTGCCAGCAGTCTTCGACTAGCGGGAGCTGAAGAGCAGTACTTC.

This clonotype was seen many times. The rearrangement uses TRBV6-2 or TRBV6-3 and TRBJ1-5, with 9 bases lining up with TRBD1. The V and J ends lost 0 bases and 6 bases, in that order; junction bases with no gene match: 3. From germline, CDR1 is MNHEY and CDR2 SVGEGT. This CDR3 region has 15 residues. The CDR3 here is CASSYSTGGTQPQHF. Here the CDR3 DNA reads TGTGCCAGCAGTTACTCGACAGGGGGAACTCAGCCCCAGCATTTT.

This clonotype was recorded many times. The V and J genes are TRBV7-9 and TRBJ2-7; D might be TRBD1 (6 bases). In germline, CDR1 is SEHNR, CDR2 FQNEAQ (reference sequence). The CDR3 totals 15 residues. Trimming pared 5 bases from V and 3 bases from J, leaving 17 bases between. CDR3 sequence reads: CASSLGGQRLYEQYF. The CDR3, as DNA: TGTGCCAGCAGCCTAGGCGGACAGAGACTCTACGAGCAGTACTTC. Filled out from reference TRBV7-9 and TRBJ2-7, the complete variable domain reads DTGVSQNPRHKITKRGQNVTFRCDPISEHNRLYWYRQTLGQGPEFLTYFQNEAQLEKSRLLSDRFSAERPKGSFSTLEIQRTEQGDSAMYLCASSLGGQRLYEQYFGPGTRLTVT.

The table lists this clonotype with many counts. The chain has TRBV6-1 and TRBJ1-5, with D tentatively TRBD1 (6 bases). Germline lookup yields CDR1 MNHNS and CDR2 SASEGT. Trimming pared 8 bases from V and 5 bases from J, leaving 25 bases between. The CDR3 loop spans 17 amino acids. The CDR3 here is CASGPRGIGKGDQPQHF. In DNA, the CDR3 is TGTGCCAGCGGCCCGAGGGGTATTGGGAAGGGGGATCAGCCCCAGCATTTT.

This clonotype appeared many times. This sequence joins TRBV6-2 or TRBV6-3 and TRBJ2-7; D is perhaps TRBD2 (5 bases). Germline values: CDR1 MNHEY, CDR2 SVGEGT. The V end was cut by 6 bases, the J end by 2 bases, with 17 bases between. The CDR3 sequence is 15 residues long. CDR3 coding DNA: TGTGCCAGCAGCCTCCGGACTCTAGGCCCCTACGAGCAGTACTTC. Translated: CASSLRTLGPYEQYF.

At least ten counts were recorded for this clonotype. The gene calls are TRBV3-1 and TRBJ2-4; TRBD1 or TRBD2 may be the D gene (5 bases each). Trimming took 1 base from V and 11 from J, leaving 18 bases between them. The length of the CDR3 is 15 residues. Germline loops: CDR1 LGHDT, CDR2 YNNKEL (reference sequence). CDR3 region: CASSQAGTNWGLQYF. The CDR3 bases are TGTGCCAGCAGCCAAGCGGGGACGAACTGGGGCCTTCAGTACTTC.

This clonotype was counted many times. The chain joins TRBV29-1 to TRBJ1-5; no clear D. V shed 4 bases and J shed 5 bases, with 12 bases lying between them. The CDR3 runs 13 residues. Germline V gene sequence: CDR1 SQVTM, CDR2 ANQGSEA. The CDR3 bases are TGCAGCGTTGCACGGGCCACGGATCAGCCCCAGCATTTT. Its translation: CSVARATDQPQHF. Based on the CDR3 plus reference TRBV29-1 and TRBJ1-5, the full variable domain is SAVISQKPSRDICQRGTSLTIQCQVDSQVTMMFWYRQQPGQSLTLIATANQGSEATYESGFVIDKFPISRPNLTFSTLTVSNMSPEDSSIYLCSVARATDQPQHFGDGTRLSIL.

This clonotype has at least ten counts. V usage is TRBV3-1 and J usage is TRBJ2-7, with D unresolved. Germline CDR1 LGHDT, CDR2 YNNKEL (reference sequence). The V gene lost 0 bases and the J gene lost 2 bases, with 5 bases spanning the gap. The CDR3 length is 13 residues. CDR3 sequence: CASSQDRAYEQYF. In nucleotides, the CDR3 is TGTGCCAGCAGCCAAGATAGGGCCTACGAGCAGTACTTC.

This clonotype came up many times. V and J are TRBV24-1 and TRBJ2-3; 11 nucleotides match TRBD2. The CDR3 is 17 residues long. The germline gives CDR1 KGHDR, CDR2 SFDVKD. Trimming at V came to 8 bases and at J to 2 bases, leaving 11 bases not matched to a gene. The DNA for the CDR3 is TGTGCCACCACCGAGGGCGGGACTAGCGGTGTCACAGATACGCAGTATTTT. Protein: CATTEGGTSGVTDTQYF.

Ten or more counts support this clonotype. The gene calls are TRBV7-2 and TRBJ2-1; the match to TRBD2 covers 13 bases. Germline V gives CDR1 SGHTA, CDR2 FQGNSA. The CDR3 is made up of 14 amino acids. After removal of 5 bases from V and 9 bases from J, the junction contained 4 bases not matched to a gene. The CDR3 protein is CASSPGLAGSEQFF. For the CDR3, the DNA is TGTGCCAGCAGCCCGGGACTAGCGGGATCTGAGCAGTTCTTC.

This clonotype was seen many times. The chain carries TRBV20-1 and TRBJ2-6; D is undetermined. The CDR3 has 13 residues. Trimming stripped 6 bases from V and 4 bases from J, with 10 bases between. Per the germline V gene, CDR1 is DFQATT and CDR2 is SNEGSKA (reference sequence). For the CDR3, the DNA is TGCAGTGCCCCAGGTACCGGGGCCAACGTCCTGACTTTC. Protein sequence: CSAPGTGANVLTF.

Many counts were recorded for this clonotype. This sequence joins TRBV7-9 and TRBJ2-7; 9 bases agree with TRBD1. Germline V CDR1 and CDR2: SEHNR, FQNEAQ (reference sequence). CDR3 length equals 15 residues. The junction had 7 bases not matched to a gene; V was cut back by 5 bases and J by 2 bases. The CDR3 protein is CASSQDRGLTYEQYF. DNA for the CDR3: TGTGCCAGCAGCCAGGACAGGGGCCTTACCTACGAGCAGTACTTC.